The clone carrying this T cell receptor beta chain was found many times. Its specificity is not known. The sample comes from a study of T-cell reconstitution after alpha-beta-depleted transplantation in children. Trimming removed 6 bases at V and 6 bases at J, with 11 bases between. From germline, CDR1 is SNHLY and CDR2 FYNNEI. This CDR3 spans 13 amino acids. Study-level points and caveats: Several patients had high TCRbeta diversity at day 60; it came from surviving recipient T cells and thymic progenitors.

Construction of the TCRbeta library involved unique molecular identifiers. Each CDR3 protein gets one entry after TCRdb re-called the PCR reads with MiXCR. The sample gives approximately 17,000 distinct CDR3 sequences, roughly 7.6% of which show up once; 36% is in the top ten. The genes are TRBV2 and TRBJ2-2; D is perhaps TRBD1 (6 bases). The clonotype comes from a boy in the first two years of life who had a stem cell transplant for Wiskott-Aldrich syndrome, so the T cells may come from the graft donor. The specimen was PBMCs, mostly from graft donor cells, collected 60 days after TCRalphabeta/CD19-depleted stem cell transplant. The DNA for the CDR3 is TGTGCCAGCAGGGAGGACAGTTCCGGGGAGCTGTTTTTT. Translation: CASREDSSGELFF.